Listed below are T cell receptor beta chains from one sample, sequenced in a study of T cell responses to AZD1222 COVID-19 vaccine. Assay: immunoSEQ multiplex PCR; the TCRdb copy retains only in-frame clones and omits some. The sample consists of about 140,000 clones, 90% to 95% of them appearing once. Source: peripheral blood, taken 28 days after the second AZD1222 dose. The receptors shown here come from an adult who received the AZD1222 COVID-19 vaccine. Both conserved end residues are part of each CDR3. A D gene is named only where the DNA matches it firmly. The size of a clone is reported for some rows only, either as once, few or many, or as a class for expanded clones.

j_gene,abundance,v_gene,d_gene,CDR3nt,CDR3aa
TRBJ1-3,.,TRBV6-7,.,TGTGCCAGCAGTTACAAAATCCTCCTCGGAAACACCATATATTTT,CASSYKILLGNTIYF
TRBJ1-1,few,TRBV2,.,TGTGCCAGCGGGAGTTTGGAGAACACTGAAGCTTTCTTT,CASGSLENTEAFF
TRBJ1-5,.,TRBV28,.,TGTGCCACCTGCCCGCGGGGAGGGGGACAGCCCCAGCATTTT,CATCPRGGGQPQHF
TRBJ2-2,many,TRBV10-3,TRBD2,TGTGCCATCAGCGTCAGTAGCGGGAGGCGGATCGGGGAGCTGTTTTTT,CAISVSSGRRIGELFF
TRBJ1-3,.,TRBV12-3/TRBV12-4,.,TGTGCCAGCAGTCCCGGACAGGGAAACACCATATATTTT,CASSPGQGNTIYF
TRBJ2-7,.,TRBV6-5,TRBD1,TGTGCCAGCAGTTACTCCCGACAGGGCCCCTACGAGCAGTACTTC,CASSYSRQGPYEQYF
TRBJ2-7,.,TRBV29-1,.,TGCAGCGTGCAACTAGGCTACGAGCAGTACTTC,CSVQLGYEQYF
TRBJ1-3,once,TRBV7-9,.,TGTGCCAGCACCCCGGTAAACTCTGGAAACACCATATATTTT,CASTPVNSGNTIYF
TRBJ1-1,.,TRBV5-4,.,TGTGCCAGCAGCTTTGGGGGGGTCACTGAAGCTTTCTTT,CASSFGGVTEAFF
TRBJ2-2,.,TRBV6-2/TRBV6-3,.,TGTGCCAGCAGTTTCCCGCGGGGGAACACCGGGGAGCTGTTTTTT,CASSFPRGNTGELFF
TRBJ1-4,.,TRBV5-1,TRBD1,TGCGCCAGCAGAACGGGACAGGGTTCAACTAATGAAAAACTGTTTTTT,CASRTGQGSTNEKLFF
TRBJ1-5,.,TRBV19,.,TGTGCCAGTAGTGGGGGGAAGCCCCAGCATTTT,CASSGGKPQHF
TRBJ1-1,.,TRBV7-9,TRBD1,TGTGCCAGCAGCCGAATACCGACAGGGTCCACTGAAGCTTTCTTT,CASSRIPTGSTEAFF
TRBJ1-5,.,TRBV7-8,.,TGTGCCAGCAGCTTTCTAGGGAGCAATCAGCCCCAGCATTTT,CASSFLGSNQPQHF
TRBJ1-1,.,TRBV2,TRBD1,TGTGCCAGCAGACCGGGACAGGGAGTAGGGAACACTGAAGCTTTCTTT,CASRPGQGVGNTEAFF
TRBJ1-2,once,TRBV7-3,TRBD1,TGTGCCATCGAGGGACAGGCTAACTATGGCTACACCTTC,CAIEGQANYGYTF
TRBJ2-5,once,TRBV7-3,TRBD1,TGTGCCAGCAGCCTGGGACAGTGGAACCAAGAGACCCAGTACTTC,CASSLGQWNQETQYF
TRBJ2-1,.,TRBV3-1/TRBV3-2,.,TGTGCCAGCAGCCAAGGACTAGTAATTCGCAATGAGCAGTTCTTC,CASSQGLVIRNEQFF
TRBJ1-3,.,TRBV6-5,.,TGTGCCAGCAGCCTCCTAGGTTCTGGAAACACCATATATTTT,CASSLLGSGNTIYF
TRBJ2-7,.,TRBV6-5,TRBD1,TGTGCCAGCAGTTCACAGGGGGCAAGGGAGCAGTACTTC,CASSSQGAREQYF
TRBJ1-1,.,TRBV25-1,.,TGTGCCAGCAGTGATCCTGGCGGACACACTGAAGCTTTCTTT,CASSDPGGHTEAFF
TRBJ2-2,.,TRBV7-9,.,TGTGCCAGCAGCGTTCAGGGTGATGGCGGGGAGCTGTTTTTT,CASSVQGDGGELFF
TRBJ2-3,once,TRBV24-1,TRBD1,TGTGCCACCAGTGATTTGCCGGCAGGGGGCAGAGATACGCAGTATTTT,CATSDLPAGGRDTQYF
TRBJ2-7,.,TRBV24-1,.,TGTGCCACCAGTGATTTGAGAACCGGGGAGCAGTACTTC,CATSDLRTGEQYF
TRBJ1-3,.,TRBV2,.,TGTGCCAGCAGAGTTACCGGGTCACTACCGAACACCATATATTTT,CASRVTGSLPNTIYF
TRBJ1-5,.,TRBV7-2,TRBD1,TGTGCCAGCAGCTGGACAGGGGCTATCAATCAGCCCCAGCATTTT,CASSWTGAINQPQHF
TRBJ2-1,.,TRBV4-1,.,TGCGCCAGCAGCCAAGGATCAGGGTCCTACAATGAGCAGTTCTTC,CASSQGSGSYNEQFF
TRBJ1-5,.,TRBV18,TRBD1,TGTGCCAGCTCACCCTATGGGACAGGTGCTCAGCCCCAGCATTTT,CASSPYGTGAQPQHF
TRBJ2-1,.,TRBV5-1,.,TGCGCCAGCAGCTTAGCAGGGCTGGGCGATGAGCAGTTCTTC,CASSLAGLGDEQFF
TRBJ1-4,.,TRBV4-2,TRBD1,TGTGCCAGCAGCCCCCACGGGACAGGGCAAGATGAAAAACTGTTTTTT,CASSPHGTGQDEKLFF
TRBJ1-1,.,TRBV5-8,.,TGTGCCAGCAGCTTGCCCCCGGGCTATGCGGACACTGAAGCTTTCTTT,CASSLPPGYADTEAFF
TRBJ1-2,.,TRBV25-1,TRBD1,TGTGCCAGCAGTGAGACAGGGCGGTATGGCTACACCTTC,CASSETGRYGYTF
TRBJ1-1,.,TRBV28,TRBD1,TGTGCCAGCAGTGCCCTACAGGGGGAAGCTTTCTTT,CASSALQGEAFF
TRBJ2-1,.,TRBV12-3/TRBV12-4,.,TGTGCCAGCAGGATTAACTCCGGGACCGCATCGTTCTTC,CASRINSGTASFF
TRBJ2-1,.,TRBV7-2,.,TGTGCCAGCAGCAAAGGCGCGGGAATCCCCGGGAATGAGCAGTTCTTC,CASSKGAGIPGNEQFF
TRBJ2-4,.,TRBV28,.,TGTGCCAGCAGTCCCCGCAGGCGGGATGGTTCCAAAAACATTCAGTACTTC,CASSPRRRDGSKNIQYF
TRBJ2-7,.,TRBV24-1,.,TGTGCCACCAGTGATTTCCCCCCGTCAGGCTACGAGCAGTACTTC,CATSDFPPSGYEQYF
TRBJ1-5,.,TRBV6-5,.,TGTGCCAGCAGTCTTTACAGGGTGTCGCAGCCCCAGCATTTT,CASSLYRVSQPQHF
TRBJ2-1,.,TRBV9,.,TGTGCCAGCAGCCTTGAGGGGCTACCTTACAATGAGCAGTTCTTC,CASSLEGLPYNEQFF
TRBJ2-4,.,TRBV4-3,TRBD1,TGCGCCAGCAGCCAGGACAGGGTTGGGGGCAAAAACATTCAGTACTTC,CASSQDRVGGKNIQYF
TRBJ1-5,.,TRBV19,TRBD1,TGTGCCAGTAGTATAACGGGACAGGACAATCAGCCCCAGCATTTT,CASSITGQDNQPQHF
TRBJ1-2,.,TRBV10-1,.,TGCGCCAGCAGTGAGTCGAAATCCGGGGCTCGGCGAGGCTACACCTTC,CASSESKSGARRGYTF
TRBJ1-2,.,TRBV5-1,.,TGCGCCAGCGCCAGGGATTCCCTGAACTATGGCTACACCTTC,CASARDSLNYGYTF
TRBJ2-5,.,TRBV7-2,TRBD2,TGTGCCAGCAGCCCGAGGGACAGCGGGGGGTCCTGGGAGACCCAGTACTTC,CASSPRDSGGSWETQYF
TRBJ2-7,.,TRBV3-1/TRBV3-2,TRBD1,TGTGCCAGCAGCCAGCCCAGGGGGCGCCGGTCCTACGAGCAGTACTTC,CASSQPRGRRSYEQYF
TRBJ2-1,.,TRBV27,.,TGTGCCAGCAGTTCTCCGACCACAGTGTCCTACAATGAGCAGTTCTTC,CASSSPTTVSYNEQFF
TRBJ1-3,.,TRBV6-5,.,TGTGCCAGCAGTCCCTCGGTTATCTCTGGAAACACCATATATTTT,CASSPSVISGNTIYF
TRBJ1-5,.,TRBV2,.,TGTGCCAGCAGTGAAGATAGAGGGGCCCAGCATTTT,CASSEDRGAQHF